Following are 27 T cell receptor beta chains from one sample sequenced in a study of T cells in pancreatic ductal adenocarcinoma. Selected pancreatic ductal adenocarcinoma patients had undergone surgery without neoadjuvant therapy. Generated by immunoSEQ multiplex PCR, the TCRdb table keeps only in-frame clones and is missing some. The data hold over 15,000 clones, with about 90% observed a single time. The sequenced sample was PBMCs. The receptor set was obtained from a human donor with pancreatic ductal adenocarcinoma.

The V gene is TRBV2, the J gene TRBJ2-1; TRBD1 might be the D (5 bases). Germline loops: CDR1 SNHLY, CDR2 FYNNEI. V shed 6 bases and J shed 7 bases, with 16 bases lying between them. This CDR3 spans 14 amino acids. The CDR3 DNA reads TGTGCCAGCAGCCTTGATGTAGGGGCGAATGAGCAGTTCTTC. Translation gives CASSLDVGANEQFF.

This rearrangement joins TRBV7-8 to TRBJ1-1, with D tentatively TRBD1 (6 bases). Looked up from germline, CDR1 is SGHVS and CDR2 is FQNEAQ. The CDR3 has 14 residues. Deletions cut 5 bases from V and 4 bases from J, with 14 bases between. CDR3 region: CASSETGQGTEAFF. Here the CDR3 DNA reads TGTGCCAGCAGCGAGACAGGTCAAGGCACTGAAGCTTTCTTT.

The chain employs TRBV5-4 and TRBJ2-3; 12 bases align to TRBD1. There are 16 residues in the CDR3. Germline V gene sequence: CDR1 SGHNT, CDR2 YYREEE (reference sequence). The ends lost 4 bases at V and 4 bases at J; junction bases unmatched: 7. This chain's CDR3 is CASSPGTGGIADTQYF. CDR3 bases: TGTGCCAGCAGCCCCGGGACAGGGGGCATAGCAGATACGCAGTATTTT.

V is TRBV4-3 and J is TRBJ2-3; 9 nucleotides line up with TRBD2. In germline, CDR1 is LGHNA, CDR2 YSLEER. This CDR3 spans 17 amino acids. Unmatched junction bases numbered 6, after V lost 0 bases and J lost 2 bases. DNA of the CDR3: TGCGCCAGCAGCCAAGACGCGGGGGGGGGTATCACAGATACGCAGTATTTT. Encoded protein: CASSQDAGGGITDTQYF.

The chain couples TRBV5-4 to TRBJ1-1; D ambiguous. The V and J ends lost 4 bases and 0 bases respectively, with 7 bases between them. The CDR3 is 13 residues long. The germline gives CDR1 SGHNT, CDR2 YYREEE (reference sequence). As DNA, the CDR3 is TGTGCCAGCAGCAAACAGTTGAACACTGAAGCTTTCTTT. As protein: CASSKQLNTEAFF.

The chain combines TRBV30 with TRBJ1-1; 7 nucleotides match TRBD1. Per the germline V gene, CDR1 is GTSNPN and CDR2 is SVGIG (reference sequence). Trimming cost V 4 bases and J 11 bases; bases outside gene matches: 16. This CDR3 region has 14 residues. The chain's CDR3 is CAWTTPGTAVGAFF. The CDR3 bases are TGTGCCTGGACTACCCCCGGGACAGCGGTTGGGGCTTTCTTT.

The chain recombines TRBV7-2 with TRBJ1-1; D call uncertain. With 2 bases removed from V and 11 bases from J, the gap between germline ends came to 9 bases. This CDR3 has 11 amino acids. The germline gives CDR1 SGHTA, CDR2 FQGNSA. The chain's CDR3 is CASSLQVSAFF. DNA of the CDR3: TGTGCCAGCAGCTTACAGGTTTCGGCTTTCTTT. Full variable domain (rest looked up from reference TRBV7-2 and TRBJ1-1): GAGVSQSPSNKVTEKGKDVELRCDPISGHTALYWYRQSLGQGLEFLIYFQGNSAPDKSGLPSDRFSAERTGGSVSTLTIQRTQQEDSAVYLCASSLQVSAFFGQGTRLTVV.

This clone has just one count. The CDR3 coding sequence is TGTGCCAGTAGTTCCGGGGTTAGCACAGATACGCAGTATTTT. Amino acid sequence: CASSSGVSTDTQYF. The rearrangement links TRBV19 to TRBJ2-3, with D perhaps TRBD2 (5 bases). The CDR3 contains 14 residues. Between the trimmed V and J ends, which lost 5 bases and 0 bases, there was a span of 9 bases. CDR1 LNHDA and CDR2 SQIVND come from the germline V gene (reference sequence).

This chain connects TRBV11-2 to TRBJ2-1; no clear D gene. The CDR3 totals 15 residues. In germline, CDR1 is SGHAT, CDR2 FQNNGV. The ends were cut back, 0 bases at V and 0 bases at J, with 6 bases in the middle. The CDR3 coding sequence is TGTGCCAGCAGCTTAGATTTCGTCTCCTACAATGAGCAGTTCTTC. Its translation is CASSLDFVSYNEQFF.

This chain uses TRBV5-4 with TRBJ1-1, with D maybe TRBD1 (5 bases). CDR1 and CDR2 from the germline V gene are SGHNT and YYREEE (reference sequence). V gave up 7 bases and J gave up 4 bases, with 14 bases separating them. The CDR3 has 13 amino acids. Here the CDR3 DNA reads TGTGCCAGCGGAAAGACAGTCGGCACTGAAGCTTTCTTT. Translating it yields CASGKTVGTEAFF. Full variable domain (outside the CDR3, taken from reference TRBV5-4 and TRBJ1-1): ETGVTQSPTHLIKTRGQQVTLRCSSQSGHNTVSWYQQALGQGPQFIFQYYREEENGRGNFPPRFSGLQFPNYSSELNVNALELDDSALYLCASGKTVGTEAFFGQGTRLTVV.

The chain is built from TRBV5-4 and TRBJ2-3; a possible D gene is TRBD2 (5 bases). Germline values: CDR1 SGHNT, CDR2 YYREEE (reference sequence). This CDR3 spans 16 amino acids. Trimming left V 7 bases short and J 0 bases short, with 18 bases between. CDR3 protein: CASSRDPSRSTDTQYF. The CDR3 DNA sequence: TGTGCCAGCTCTCGGGATCCGTCTAGAAGCACAGATACGCAGTATTTT.

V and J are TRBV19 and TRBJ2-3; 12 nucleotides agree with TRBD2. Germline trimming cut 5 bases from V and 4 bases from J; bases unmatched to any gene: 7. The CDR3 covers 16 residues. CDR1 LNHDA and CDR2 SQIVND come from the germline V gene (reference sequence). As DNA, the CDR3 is TGTGCCAGTAGTTTACGGACTAGCGGGGAGGCAGATACGCAGTATTTT. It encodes CASSLRTSGEADTQYF.

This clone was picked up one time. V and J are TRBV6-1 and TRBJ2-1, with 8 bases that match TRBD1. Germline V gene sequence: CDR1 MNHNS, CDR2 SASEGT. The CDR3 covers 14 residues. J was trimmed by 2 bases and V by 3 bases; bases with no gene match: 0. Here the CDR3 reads CASSDRGPYNEQFF. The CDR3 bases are TGTGCCAGCAGTGACAGGGGGCCCTACAATGAGCAGTTCTTC.

In DNA form, the CDR3 reads TGTGCCAGCACCAAAGACAGGGCGAACACAGATACGCAGTATTTT. It yields the protein CASTKDRANTDTQYF. The V call is TRBV7-3, the J call TRBJ2-3, with 7 nucleotides matching TRBD1. The CDR3 loop spans 15 amino acids. The J segment lost 2 bases and the V segment lost 7 bases, leaving 9 bases of the junction unmatched. The germline V gene has CDR1 SGHTA and CDR2 FQGTGA.

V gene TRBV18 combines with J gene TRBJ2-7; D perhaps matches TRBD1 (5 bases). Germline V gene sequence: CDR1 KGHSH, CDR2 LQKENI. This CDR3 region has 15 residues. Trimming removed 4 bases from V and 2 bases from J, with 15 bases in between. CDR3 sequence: CASSRDRNYPYEQYF. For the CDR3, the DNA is TGTGCCAGCTCACGAGACAGAAACTATCCCTACGAGCAGTACTTC.

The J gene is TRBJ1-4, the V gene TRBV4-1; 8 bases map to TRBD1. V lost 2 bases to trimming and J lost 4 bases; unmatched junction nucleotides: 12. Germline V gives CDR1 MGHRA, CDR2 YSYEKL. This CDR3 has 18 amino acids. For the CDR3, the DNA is TGCGCCAGCAGCCAATTCTCCGGGGGGACAGGACGTAATGAAAAACTGTTTTTT. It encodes CASSQFSGGTGRNEKLFF.

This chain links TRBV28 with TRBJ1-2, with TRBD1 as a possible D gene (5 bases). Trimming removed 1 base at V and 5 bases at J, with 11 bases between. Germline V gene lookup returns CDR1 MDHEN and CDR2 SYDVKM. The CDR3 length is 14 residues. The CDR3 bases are TGTGCCAGCAGTTTATACGGGGGAACTTATGGCTACACCTTC. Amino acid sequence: CASSLYGGTYGYTF.

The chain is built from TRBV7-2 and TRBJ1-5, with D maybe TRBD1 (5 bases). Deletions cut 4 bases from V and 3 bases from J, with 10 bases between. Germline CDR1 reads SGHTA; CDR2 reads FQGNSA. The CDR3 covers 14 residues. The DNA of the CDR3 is TGTGCCAGCAGCTCCGACAGAACCAATCAGCCCCAGCATTTT. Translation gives CASSSDRTNQPQHF. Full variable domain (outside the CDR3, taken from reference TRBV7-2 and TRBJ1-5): GAGVSQSPSNKVTEKGKDVELRCDPISGHTALYWYRQSLGQGLEFLIYFQGNSAPDKSGLPSDRFSAERTGGSVSTLTIQRTQQEDSAVYLCASSSDRTNQPQHFGDGTRLSIL.

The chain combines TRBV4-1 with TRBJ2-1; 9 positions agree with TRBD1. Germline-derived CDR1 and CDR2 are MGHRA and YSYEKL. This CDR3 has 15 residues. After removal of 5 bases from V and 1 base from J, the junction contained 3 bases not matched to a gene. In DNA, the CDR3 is TGCGCCAGCAGCGACAGGGGGGATTCCTACAATGAGCAGTTCTTC. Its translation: CASSDRGDSYNEQFF.

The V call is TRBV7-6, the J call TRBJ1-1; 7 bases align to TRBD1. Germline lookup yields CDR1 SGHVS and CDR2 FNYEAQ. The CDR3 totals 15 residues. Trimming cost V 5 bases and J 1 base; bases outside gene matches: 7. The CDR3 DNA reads TGTGCCAGCAGCCCGAGGACAGGATGGAACACTGAAGCTTTCTTT. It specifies CASSPRTGWNTEAFF.

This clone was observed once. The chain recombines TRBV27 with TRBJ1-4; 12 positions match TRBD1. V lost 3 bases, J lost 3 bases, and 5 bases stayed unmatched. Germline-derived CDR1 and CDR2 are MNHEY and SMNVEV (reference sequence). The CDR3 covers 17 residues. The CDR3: CASSFWGQGAANEKLFF. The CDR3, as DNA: TGTGCCAGCAGTTTCTGGGGACAGGGGGCAGCTAATGAAAAACTGTTTTTT.

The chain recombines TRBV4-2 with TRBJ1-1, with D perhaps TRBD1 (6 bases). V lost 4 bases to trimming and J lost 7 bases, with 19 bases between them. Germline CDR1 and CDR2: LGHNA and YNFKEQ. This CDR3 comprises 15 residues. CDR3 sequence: CASSPRDKAGDEAFF. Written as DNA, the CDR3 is TGTGCCAGCAGCCCCCGGGACAAAGCAGGGGATGAAGCTTTCTTT.

The CDR3: CASSLDIREVSYNEQFF. As DNA, the CDR3 is TGTGCCAGCAGCTTAGATATCCGGGAAGTATCCTACAATGAGCAGTTCTTC. The chain employs TRBV11-3 and TRBJ2-1, with D tentatively TRBD2 (5 bases). V was clipped by 0 bases and J by 1 base, with 13 bases between them. The CDR3 loop spans 17 amino acids. CDR1 and CDR2 from the germline V gene are SGHNT and YENEEA.

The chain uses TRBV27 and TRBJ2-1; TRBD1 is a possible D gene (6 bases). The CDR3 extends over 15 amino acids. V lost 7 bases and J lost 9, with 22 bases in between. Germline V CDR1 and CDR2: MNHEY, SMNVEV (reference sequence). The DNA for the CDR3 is TGTGCCAGCAAGATGATGAGGGGGTCGTTAAGTGAGCAGTTCTTC. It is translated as CASKMMRGSLSEQFF.

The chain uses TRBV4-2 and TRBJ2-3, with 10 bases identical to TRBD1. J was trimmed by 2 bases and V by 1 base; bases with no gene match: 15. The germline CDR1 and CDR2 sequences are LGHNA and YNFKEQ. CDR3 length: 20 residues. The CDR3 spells CASSQGRRGQGNGLTDTQYF. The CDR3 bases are TGTGCCAGCAGCCAAGGGAGAAGGGGACAGGGGAATGGACTCACAGATACGCAGTATTTT.

CDR3 sequence: CAITIDRGSSTGELFF. CDR3 coding DNA: TGTGCCATCACTATAGACAGGGGATCGTCCACCGGGGAGCTGTTTTTT. The V call is TRBV10-3, the J call TRBJ2-2; 8 bases map to TRBD1. The CDR3 length is 16 residues. Germline lookup yields CDR1 ENHRY and CDR2 SYGVKD. With V trimmed by 7 bases and J by 4 bases, 11 bases remained unmatched.

CDR3 loop: CASSQDQGWPDGYTF. CDR3 coding DNA: TGCGCCAGCAGCCAAGATCAGGGCTGGCCTGATGGCTACACCTTC. This chain links TRBV4-1 with TRBJ1-2; a weak D match, TRBD1 (5 bases). CDR3 length: 15 amino acids. V dropped 0 bases and J dropped 6 bases, with 14 bases sitting between them. In germline, CDR1 is MGHRA, CDR2 YSYEKL.